This TCR beta chain originates from a study of T cells in Graves' hyperthyroidism and ophthalmopathy. Uncontrolled infection, other autoimmune disease, pregnancy or lactation excluded patients. Out of over 7.5 ml of fresh peripheral blood came the PBMCs. Notes on the study in general: Most expanded thyroid clonotypes above 0.001 also appeared in blood.

RNA transcripts were the template for amplifying TCR beta CDR3 regions. Carried out on the TCR CDR3, a first-round RT-PCR used the HTBI primer set. Each CDR3 protein is one row after TCRdb ran MiXCR on the multiplex PCR reads. Of under 300,000 distinct CDR3 sequences in the sample, approximately 14% were seen once. Ten or more counts support this clonotype. Its antigen is still unknown. Germline assignment: CDR1 SGHRS and CDR2 YFSETQ. V dropped 4 bases and J dropped 10 bases, with 18 bases sitting between them. CDR3 size: 14 residues. The TCR comes from a woman aged 40 to 55 with Graves' hyperthyroidism that later progressed to Graves' ophthalmopathy. Sequenced sample: blood. V is TRBV5-1 and J is TRBJ2-1; no firm D call. Here the CDR3 DNA reads TGCGCCAGCAGCGGGGATGTGGGCGTTCAAGAGCAGTTCTTC. This encodes CASSGDVGVQEQFF.